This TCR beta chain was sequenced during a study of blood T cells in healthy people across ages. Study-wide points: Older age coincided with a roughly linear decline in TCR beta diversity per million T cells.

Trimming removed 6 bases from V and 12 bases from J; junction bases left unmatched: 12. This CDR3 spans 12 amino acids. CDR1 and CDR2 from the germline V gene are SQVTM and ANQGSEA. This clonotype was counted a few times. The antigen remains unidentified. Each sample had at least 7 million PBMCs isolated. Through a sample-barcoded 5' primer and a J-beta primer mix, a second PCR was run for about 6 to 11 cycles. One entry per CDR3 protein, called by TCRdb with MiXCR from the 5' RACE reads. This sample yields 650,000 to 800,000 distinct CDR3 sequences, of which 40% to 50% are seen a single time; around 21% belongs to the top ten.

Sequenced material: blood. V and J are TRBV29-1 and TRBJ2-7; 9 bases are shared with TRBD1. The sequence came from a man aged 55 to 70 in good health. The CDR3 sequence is CSVRPGTGIGYF. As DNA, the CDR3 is TGCAGCGTCCGTCCCGGGACAGGGATCGGGTACTTC.